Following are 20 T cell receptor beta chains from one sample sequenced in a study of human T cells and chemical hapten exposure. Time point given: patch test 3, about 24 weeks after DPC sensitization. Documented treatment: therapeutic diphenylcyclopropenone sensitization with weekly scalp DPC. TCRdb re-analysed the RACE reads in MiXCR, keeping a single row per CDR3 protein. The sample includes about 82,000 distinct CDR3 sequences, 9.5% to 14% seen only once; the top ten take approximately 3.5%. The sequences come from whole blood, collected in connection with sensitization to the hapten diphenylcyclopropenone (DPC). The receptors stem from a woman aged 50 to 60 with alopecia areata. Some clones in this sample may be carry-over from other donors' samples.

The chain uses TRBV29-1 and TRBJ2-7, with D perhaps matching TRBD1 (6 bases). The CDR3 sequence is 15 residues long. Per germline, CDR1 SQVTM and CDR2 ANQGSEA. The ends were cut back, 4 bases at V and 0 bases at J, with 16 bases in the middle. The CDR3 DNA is TGCAGCGTTGCGGCGCGGACAGTCAGCTCCTACGAGCAGTACTTC. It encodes CSVAARTVSSYEQYF.

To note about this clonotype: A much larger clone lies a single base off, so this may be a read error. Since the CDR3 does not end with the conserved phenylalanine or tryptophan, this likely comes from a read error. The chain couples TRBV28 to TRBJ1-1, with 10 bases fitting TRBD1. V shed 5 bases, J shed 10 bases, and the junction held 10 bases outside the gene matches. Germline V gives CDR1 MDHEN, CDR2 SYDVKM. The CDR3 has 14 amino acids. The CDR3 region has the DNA TGTGCCAGCAGTCCCGCCGGGACAGGGGCGCCAGCTTTCTAT. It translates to CASSPAGTGAPAFY.

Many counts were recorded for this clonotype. The CDR3, as DNA: TGTGCCAGCAGTTACGAGGGACTAGCCCCCGGGGAGCTGTTTTTT. It encodes CASSYEGLAPGELFF. The rearrangement joins TRBV6-6 to TRBJ2-2; 9 bases agree with TRBD2. After removal of 2 bases from V and 6 bases from J, the junction contained 4 bases not matched to a gene. The CDR3 extends over 15 amino acids. The germline V gene encodes CDR1 MNHNY and CDR2 SVGAGI (reference sequence).

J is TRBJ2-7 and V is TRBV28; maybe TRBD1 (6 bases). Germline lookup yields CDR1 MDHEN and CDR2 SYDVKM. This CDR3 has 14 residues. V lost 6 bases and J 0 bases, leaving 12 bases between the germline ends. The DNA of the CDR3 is TGTGCCAGCAGGGGCCCGGGACACTCCTACGAGCAGTACTTC. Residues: CASRGPGHSYEQYF.

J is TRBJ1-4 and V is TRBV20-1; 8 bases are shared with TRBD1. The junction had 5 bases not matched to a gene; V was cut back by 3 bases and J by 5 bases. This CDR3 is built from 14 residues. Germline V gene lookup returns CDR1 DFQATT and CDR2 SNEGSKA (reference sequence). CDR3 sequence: CSARKQGGNEKLFF. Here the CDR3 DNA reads TGCAGTGCTAGGAAACAGGGGGGGAATGAAAAACTGTTTTTT.

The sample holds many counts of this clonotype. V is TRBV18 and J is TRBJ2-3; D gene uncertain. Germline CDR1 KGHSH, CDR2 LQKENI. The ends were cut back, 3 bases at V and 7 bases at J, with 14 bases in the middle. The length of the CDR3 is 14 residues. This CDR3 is CASSPSLDGNTQYF. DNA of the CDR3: TGTGCCAGCTCACCCTCTCTCGATGGGAATACGCAGTATTTT.

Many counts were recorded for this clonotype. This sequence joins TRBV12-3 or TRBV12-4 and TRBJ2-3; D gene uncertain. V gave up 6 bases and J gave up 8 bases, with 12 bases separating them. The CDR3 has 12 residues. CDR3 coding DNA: TGTGCCAGCAGGCCAAGCCAAGGTACGCAGTATTTT. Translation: CASRPSQGTQYF.

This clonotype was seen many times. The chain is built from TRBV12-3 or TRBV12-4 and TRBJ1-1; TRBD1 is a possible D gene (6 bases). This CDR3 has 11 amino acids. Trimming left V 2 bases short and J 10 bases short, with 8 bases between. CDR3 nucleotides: TGTGCCAGCAGTTTAAGGGGGGCAGCTTTCTTT. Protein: CASSLRGAAFF.

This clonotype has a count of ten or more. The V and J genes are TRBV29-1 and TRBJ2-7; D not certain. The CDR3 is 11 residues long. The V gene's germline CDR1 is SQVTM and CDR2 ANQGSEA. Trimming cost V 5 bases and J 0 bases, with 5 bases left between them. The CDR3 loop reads CSVLNSYEQYF. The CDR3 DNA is TGCAGCGTTCTTAACTCCTACGAGCAGTACTTC.

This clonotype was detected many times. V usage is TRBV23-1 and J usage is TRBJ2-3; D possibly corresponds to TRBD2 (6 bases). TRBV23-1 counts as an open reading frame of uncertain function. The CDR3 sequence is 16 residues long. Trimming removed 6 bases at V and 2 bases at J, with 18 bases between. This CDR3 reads CASRPGDRDFTDTQYF. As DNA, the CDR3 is TGCGCCAGCAGACCCGGGGATCGGGACTTCACAGATACGCAGTATTTT.

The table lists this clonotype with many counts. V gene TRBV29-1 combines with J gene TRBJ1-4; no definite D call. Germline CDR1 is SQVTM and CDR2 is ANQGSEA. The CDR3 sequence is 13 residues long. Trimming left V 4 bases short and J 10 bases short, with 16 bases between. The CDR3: CSVVDQAKGKLFF. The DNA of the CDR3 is TGCAGCGTTGTAGACCAGGCGAAGGGAAAACTGTTTTTT. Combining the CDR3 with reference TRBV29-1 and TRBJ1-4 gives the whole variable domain SAVISQKPSRDICQRGTSLTIQCQVDSQVTMMFWYRQQPGQSLTLIATANQGSEATYESGFVIDKFPISRPNLTFSTLTVSNMSPEDSSIYLCSVVDQAKGKLFFGSGTQLSVL.

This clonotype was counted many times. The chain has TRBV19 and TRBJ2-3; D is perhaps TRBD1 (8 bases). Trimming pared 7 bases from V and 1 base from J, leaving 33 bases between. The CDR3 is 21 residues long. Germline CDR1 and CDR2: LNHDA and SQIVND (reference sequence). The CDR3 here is CASTLGQGASGSLGRTDTQYF. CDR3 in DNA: TGTGCCAGTACCCTAGGGCAGGGGGCTAGCGGTTCCTTAGGACGCACAGATACGCAGTATTTT.

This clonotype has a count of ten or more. The CDR3 coding sequence is TGCGCCAGCAGCCCCCGGGAGGGCTACGAGCAGTACTTC. As protein: CASSPREGYEQYF. J is TRBJ2-7 and V is TRBV5-1; 8 bases map to TRBD2. Trimming cost V 4 bases and J 3 bases; bases outside gene matches: 3. The V gene's germline CDR1 is SGHRS and CDR2 YFSETQ. The CDR3 length is 13 residues. The entire variable domain, with the rest obtained from reference TRBV5-1 and TRBJ2-7, is as follows: KAGVTQTPRYLIKTRGQQVTLSCSPISGHRSVSWYQQTPGQGLQFLFEYFSETQRNKGNFPGRFSGRQFSNSRSEMNVSTLELGDSALYLCASSPREGYEQYFGPGTRLTVT.

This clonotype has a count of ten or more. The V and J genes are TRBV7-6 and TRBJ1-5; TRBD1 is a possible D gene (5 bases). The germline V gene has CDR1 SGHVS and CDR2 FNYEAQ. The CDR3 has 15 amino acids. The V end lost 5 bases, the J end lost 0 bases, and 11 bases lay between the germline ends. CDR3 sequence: CASSPGTDSNQPQHF. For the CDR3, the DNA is TGTGCCAGCAGCCCCGGGACCGATAGCAATCAGCCCCAGCATTTT.

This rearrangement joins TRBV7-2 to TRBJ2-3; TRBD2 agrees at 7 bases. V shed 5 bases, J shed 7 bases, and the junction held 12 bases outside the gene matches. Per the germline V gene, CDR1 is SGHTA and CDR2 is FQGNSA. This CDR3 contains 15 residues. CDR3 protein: CASSTGLVGVYTQYF. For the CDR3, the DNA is TGTGCCAGCAGCACCGGACTAGTGGGGGTGTATACGCAGTATTTT.

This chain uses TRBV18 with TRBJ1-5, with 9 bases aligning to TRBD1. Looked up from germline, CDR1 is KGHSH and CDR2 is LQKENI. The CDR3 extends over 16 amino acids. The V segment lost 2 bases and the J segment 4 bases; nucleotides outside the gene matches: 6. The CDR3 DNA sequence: TGTGCCAGCTCACCAGCCGGGACAGGGACAAATCAGCCCCAGCATTTT. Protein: CASSPAGTGTNQPQHF.

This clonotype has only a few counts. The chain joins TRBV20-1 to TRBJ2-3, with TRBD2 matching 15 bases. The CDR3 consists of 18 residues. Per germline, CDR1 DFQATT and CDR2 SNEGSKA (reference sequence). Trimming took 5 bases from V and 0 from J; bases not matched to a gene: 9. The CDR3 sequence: CSAEGLAGGGTSTDTQYF. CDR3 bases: TGCAGTGCTGAGGGACTAGCGGGAGGTGGAACTAGCACAGATACGCAGTATTTT.

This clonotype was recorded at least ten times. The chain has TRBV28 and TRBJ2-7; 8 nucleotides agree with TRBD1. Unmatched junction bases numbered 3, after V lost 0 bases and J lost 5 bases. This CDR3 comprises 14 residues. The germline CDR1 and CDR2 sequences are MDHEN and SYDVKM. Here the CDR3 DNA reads TGTGCCAGCAGTTTATGGACAGGGGTTCACGAGCAGTACTTC. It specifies CASSLWTGVHEQYF.

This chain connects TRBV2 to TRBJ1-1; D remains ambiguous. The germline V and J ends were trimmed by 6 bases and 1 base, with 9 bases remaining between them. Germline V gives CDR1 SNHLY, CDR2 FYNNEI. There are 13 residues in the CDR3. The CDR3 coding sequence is TGTGCCAGCAGCCCTCGTAGGAACACTGAAGCTTTCTTT. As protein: CASSPRRNTEAFF.

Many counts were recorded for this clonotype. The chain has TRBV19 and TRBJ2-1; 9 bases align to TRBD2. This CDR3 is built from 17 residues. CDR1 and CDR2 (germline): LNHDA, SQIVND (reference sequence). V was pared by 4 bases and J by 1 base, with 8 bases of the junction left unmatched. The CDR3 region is CASSRSASGNSYNEQFF. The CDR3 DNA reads TGTGCCAGTAGTAGGTCGGCTAGCGGGAATTCCTACAATGAGCAGTTCTTC.